Below, 25 T cell receptor beta chains from the same sample are listed, as sequenced in a study of shared clonotypes between healthy human individuals (dated by TCRdb to the early 2020s). The library was built by means of the immunoSEQ multiplex PCR assay. This immuneACCESS table, as held by TCRdb, lists in-frame sequences with V and J called but not all clones. Of the missing ones, under half trace to an unresolved V gene in checked studies; the others have no known cause. The table for this sample lists about 470,000 clones; roughly 77% of them were counted only once. About 13% of the sample lies in the top ten. Sequencing was performed on PBMCs. These receptors came from a woman aged 35 to 49 in good health. Some clones in this sample may be carry-over from other donors' samples.

The CDR3 nucleotides are TGCAGCGTTGGTGCGGCTGTGGAAGCTTTCTTT. This translates into CSVGAAVEAFF. This chain uses TRBV29-1 with TRBJ1-1, with unresolved D. Germline V gene sequence: CDR1 SQVTM, CDR2 ANQGSEA. This CDR3 region has 11 residues. V dropped 4 bases and J dropped 8 bases, with 11 bases sitting between them.

J is TRBJ2-2 and V is TRBV10-3; TRBD1 is a possible D gene (6 bases). The CDR3 totals 14 residues. Germline V gene sequence: CDR1 ENHRY, CDR2 SYGVKD. The V end was cut by 3 bases, the J end by 5 bases, with 10 bases between. The CDR3 region has the DNA TGTGCCATCAGTGACAGGGGAGTTACCGGGGAGCTGTTTTTT. Translated: CAISDRGVTGELFF.

The chain employs TRBV29-1 and TRBJ2-7, with 12 bases identical to TRBD2. This CDR3 contains 14 residues. Germline V gene lookup returns CDR1 SQVTM and CDR2 ANQGSEA. Losses at the gene ends were 5 bases for V and 7 bases for J; bases not matched to a gene: 9. CDR3 coding DNA: TGCAGCGTTCGCCGACTAGCGGGAGACGGTGAGCAGTACTTC. This encodes CSVRRLAGDGEQYF.

This clone was recorded once. The genes are TRBV7-2 and TRBJ1-2; TRBD1 agrees at 10 bases. The V and J ends lost 3 bases and 6 bases, in that order; junction bases with no gene match: 13. Germline CDR1 is SGHTA and CDR2 is FQGNSA. The CDR3 is 17 amino acids. The CDR3 DNA sequence: TGTGCCAGCAGCTTGGACACCCGGGACAGGGGATGGAATGGCTACACCTTC. The encoded protein is CASSLDTRDRGWNGYTF.

This clone was recorded once. CDR3 protein: CSATANYGYTF. The CDR3, as DNA: TGCAGTGCTACAGCTAACTATGGCTACACCTTC. The gene calls are TRBV20-1 and TRBJ1-2; D call uncertain. V was shortened by 4 bases and J by 0 bases, with 3 bases between the two germline ends. In germline, CDR1 is DFQATT, CDR2 SNEGSKA (reference sequence). The CDR3 contains 11 residues.

The chain is built from TRBV2 and TRBJ2-7; 7 nucleotides agree with TRBD1. Germline V gives CDR1 SNHLY, CDR2 FYNNEI. The CDR3 is made up of 13 amino acids. V shed 7 bases, J shed 5 bases, and the junction held 8 bases outside the gene matches. CDR3 sequence (DNA): TGTGCCAGCAAAGGGGGCGCGAGCCACGAGCAGTACTTC. Translating it yields CASKGGASHEQYF.

This clone was recorded only once. J is TRBJ1-3 and V is TRBV5-4; D uncertain. Germline CDR1 reads SGHNT; CDR2 reads YYREEE (reference sequence). Trimming shortened V by 5 bases and J by 1 base, and 10 bases separated the two germline ends. The CDR3 has 14 amino acids. The chain's CDR3 is CASSLILSGNTIYF. Written as DNA, the CDR3 is TGTGCCAGCAGTCTGATCTTATCTGGAAACACCATATATTTT.

V gene TRBV19 combines with J gene TRBJ2-1, with 7 bases aligning to TRBD2. Germline CDR1 reads LNHDA; CDR2 reads SQIVND (reference sequence). J lost 8 bases, V lost 6 bases, and 4 bases had no gene match. The CDR3 runs 12 residues. The CDR3 DNA follows: TGTGCCAGTAGCCCGGCGGGGGATGAGCAGTTCTTC. Residues: CASSPAGDEQFF.

The chain links TRBV7-2 to TRBJ2-3, with unresolved D. This CDR3 contains 10 residues. CDR1 is SGHTA, CDR2 FQGNSA, per germline. Trimming removed 9 bases from V and 2 bases from J, with 3 bases in between. This chain's CDR3 is CARPTDTQYF. DNA of the CDR3: TGTGCCAGGCCCACAGATACGCAGTATTTT.

The chain uses TRBV9 and TRBJ2-7; 11 bases map to TRBD1. In germline, CDR1 is SGDLS, CDR2 YYNGEE. CDR3 length: 15 amino acids. V was clipped by 6 bases and J by 7 bases; unmatched bases: 12. The CDR3 is CASTAGRGQGEEQYF. The CDR3 DNA reads TGTGCCAGCACTGCGGGCCGGGGACAGGGGGAAGAGCAGTACTTC. Using reference TRBV9 and TRBJ2-7 for the parts outside the CDR3, the full variable domain is DSGVTQTPKHLITATGQRVTLRCSPRSGDLSVYWYQQSLDQGLQFLIQYYNGEERAKGNILERFSAQQFPDLHSELNLSSLELGDSALYFCASTAGRGQGEEQYFGPGTRLTVT.

CDR3 loop: CASSLGLAGAETQYF. DNA for the CDR3: TGTGCCAGCAGCTTAGGGCTAGCGGGAGCGGAGACCCAGTACTTC. The chain couples TRBV7-3 to TRBJ2-5, with TRBD2 identical over 10 bases. V was clipped by 2 bases and J by 5 bases; unmatched bases: 5. This CDR3 contains 15 residues. Per the germline V gene, CDR1 is SGHTA and CDR2 is FQGTGA. Full variable domain (outside the CDR3, taken from reference TRBV7-3 and TRBJ2-5): GAGVSQTPSNKVTEKGKYVELRCDPISGHTALYWYRQSLGQGPEFLIYFQGTGAADDSGLPNDRFFAVRPEGSVSTLKIQRTERGDSAVYLCASSLGLAGAETQYFGPGTRLLVL.

J is TRBJ1-1 and V is TRBV6-5; tentative D call: TRBD1 (5 bases). The CDR3 is 15 amino acids. Germline V gives CDR1 MNHEY, CDR2 SVGAGI. V was pared by 2 bases and J by 4 bases, with 14 bases between. The CDR3 DNA follows: TGTGCCAGCAGTTACCAGAGCAGGGAGGGCACTGAAGCTTTCTTT. Amino acids: CASSYQSREGTEAFF.

As to this clone: Mismatch with germline at one junction end may stem from a read error. This sequence joins TRBV10-3 and TRBJ1-1, with 8 bases fitting TRBD1. Germline V lookup: CDR1 ENHRY, CDR2 SYGVKD. The CDR3 runs to 13 residues. The CDR3 nucleotides read TGTGCCGTCAGGGGGCAGGAAGACACTGAAGCTTTCTTT. Protein product: CAVRGQEDTEAFF.

This clone came up many times. The chain has TRBV4-2 and TRBJ1-2; D is possibly TRBD1 (5 bases). V lost 4 bases and J 5 bases, leaving 20 bases between the germline ends. The CDR3 is made up of 16 amino acids. Germline CDR1 and CDR2: LGHNA and YNFKEQ. CDR3 in DNA: TGTGCCAGCAGCCGGAATTCTGGGGCATCCCATTATGGCTACACCTTC. This encodes CASSRNSGASHYGYTF.

This chain links TRBV7-6 with TRBJ2-1; D unclear. The germline gives CDR1 SGHVS, CDR2 FNYEAQ. V lost 5 bases, J lost 0 bases, and 14 bases lay in between. This CDR3 region has 16 residues. In DNA form, the CDR3 reads TGTGCCAGCAGCAAAGAAGACTGGAGCTCCTACAATGAGCAGTTCTTC. Translated: CASSKEDWSSYNEQFF.

The CDR3 loop reads CASHLGALGQPQHF. The CDR3 region has the DNA TGTGCCAGCCACCTGGGGGCCTTAGGTCAGCCCCAGCATTTT. V gene TRBV6-6 combines with J gene TRBJ1-5; perhaps TRBD1 as D (6 bases). Germline V lookup: CDR1 MNHNY, CDR2 SVGAGI (reference sequence). The CDR3 spans 14 residues. V was pared by 8 bases and J by 6 bases, with 17 bases between.

This clone was detected only a few times. V usage is TRBV7-8 and J usage is TRBJ2-5; D might be TRBD1 or TRBD2, each matching 6 bases. The V gene lost 5 bases and the J gene lost 5 bases, with 18 bases spanning the gap. CDR1 is SGHVS, CDR2 FQNEAQ, per germline. The CDR3 is 15 residues long. DNA for the CDR3: TGTGCCAGCAGCGCCGGCAACGTCGGGGGCGAGACCCAGTACTTC. Protein sequence: CASSAGNVGGETQYF. Looking up the rest from reference TRBV7-8 and TRBJ2-5 gives the full variable domain: GAGVSQSPRYKVAKRGQDVALRCDPISGHVSLFWYQQALGQGPEFLTYFQNEAQLDKSGLPSDRFFAERPEGSVSTLKIQRTQQEDSAVYLCASSAGNVGGETQYFGPGTRLLVL.

Details on this clone: A clone one base away is much larger, so this may be a read error. The chain employs TRBV11-2 and TRBJ1-1; D is unresolved. Germline values: CDR1 SGHAT, CDR2 FQNNGV. Trimming took off 1 base at V and 1 base at J, with 7 bases between the two ends. The CDR3 covers 14 residues. CDR3 residues: CASSLGGWNTEAFF. The CDR3 coding sequence is TGTGCCAGCAGCTTAGGAGGGTGGAACACTGAAGCTTTCTTT. Full variable domain (rest looked up from reference TRBV11-2 and TRBJ1-1): EAGVAQSPRYKIIEKRQSVAFWCNPISGHATLYWYQQILGQGPKLLIQFQNNGVVDDSQLPKDRFSAERLKGVDSTLKIQPAKLEDSAVYLCASSLGGWNTEAFFGQGTRLTVV.

A remark on this clone: A read error likely explains this, since a far larger clone differs by one base. Other DNA sequences in this specimen translate into the identical CDR3. The gene calls are TRBV5-1 and TRBJ1-1; D might be TRBD1 (6 bases). This CDR3 is 15 amino acids long. CDR1 SGHRS and CDR2 YFSETQ come from the germline V gene. Trimming removed 1 base from V and 2 bases from J, with 12 bases in between. DNA for the CDR3: TGCGCCAGCAGCTTGAAGCGACAGGATAACACTGAAGCTTTCTTT. Its translation is CASSLKRQDNTEAFF.

The V gene is TRBV27, the J gene TRBJ1-2; D gene unclear. In germline, CDR1 is MNHEY, CDR2 SMNVEV (reference sequence). The CDR3 sequence is 13 residues long. Trimming shortened V by 0 bases and J by 4 bases, and 6 bases separated the two germline ends. This CDR3 is CASSLSSSYGYTF. The CDR3 nucleotides read TGTGCCAGCAGTTTATCCAGTTCCTATGGCTACACCTTC.

V and J are TRBV5-1 and TRBJ2-1; tentative D call: TRBD1 (6 bases). CDR3 size: 12 residues. Germline V gene sequence: CDR1 SGHRS, CDR2 YFSETQ. Trimming took 4 bases from V and 9 from J, leaving 11 bases between them. The CDR3: CASSEGQIEQFF. The CDR3 DNA reads as TGCGCCAGCAGCGAGGGACAAATTGAGCAGTTCTTC. Filled out from reference TRBV5-1 and TRBJ2-1, the complete variable domain reads KAGVTQTPRYLIKTRGQQVTLSCSPISGHRSVSWYQQTPGQGLQFLFEYFSETQRNKGNFPGRFSGRQFSNSRSEMNVSTLELGDSALYLCASSEGQIEQFFGPGTRLTVL.

V usage is TRBV19 and J usage is TRBJ1-2, with D perhaps TRBD1 (6 bases). This CDR3 is built from 15 residues. Germline loops: CDR1 LNHDA, CDR2 SQIVND (reference sequence). V lost 6 bases to trimming and J lost 3 bases, with 17 bases between them. The CDR3 spells CASSNRDNGDYGYTF. The CDR3 DNA reads TGTGCCAGTAGCAACAGGGATAACGGCGACTATGGCTACACCTTC.

The chain is built from TRBV7-2 and TRBJ2-7; 7 nucleotides line up with TRBD1. CDR1 is SGHTA, CDR2 FQGNSA, per germline. The CDR3 runs to 15 residues. Trimming removed 5 bases from V and 1 base from J; junction bases left unmatched: 8. The CDR3 protein is CASSERTGLSYEQYF. The CDR3 bases are TGTGCCAGCAGCGAGAGGACAGGCCTATCCTACGAGCAGTACTTC.

This chain uses TRBV30 with TRBJ1-5; 8 bases agree with TRBD1. The CDR3 has 18 amino acids. Germline CDR1 GTSNPN, CDR2 SVGIG (reference sequence). J lost 0 bases, V lost 1 base, and 11 bases had no gene match. CDR3: CAWSGMSAGQGSNQPQHF. CDR3 nucleotide sequence: TGTGCCTGGAGTGGGATGAGTGCAGGACAGGGTAGCAATCAGCCCCAGCATTTT.

The V gene is TRBV5-4, the J gene TRBJ2-7, with a weak D call TRBD2 (6 bases). Trimming pared 0 bases from V and 2 bases from J, leaving 12 bases between. Per the germline V gene, CDR1 is SGHNT and CDR2 is YYREEE (reference sequence). The CDR3 totals 15 residues. The CDR3 sequence is CASSLEVGSPYEQYF. The CDR3 nucleotides read TGTGCCAGCAGCTTGGAGGTCGGGAGTCCCTACGAGCAGTACTTC.